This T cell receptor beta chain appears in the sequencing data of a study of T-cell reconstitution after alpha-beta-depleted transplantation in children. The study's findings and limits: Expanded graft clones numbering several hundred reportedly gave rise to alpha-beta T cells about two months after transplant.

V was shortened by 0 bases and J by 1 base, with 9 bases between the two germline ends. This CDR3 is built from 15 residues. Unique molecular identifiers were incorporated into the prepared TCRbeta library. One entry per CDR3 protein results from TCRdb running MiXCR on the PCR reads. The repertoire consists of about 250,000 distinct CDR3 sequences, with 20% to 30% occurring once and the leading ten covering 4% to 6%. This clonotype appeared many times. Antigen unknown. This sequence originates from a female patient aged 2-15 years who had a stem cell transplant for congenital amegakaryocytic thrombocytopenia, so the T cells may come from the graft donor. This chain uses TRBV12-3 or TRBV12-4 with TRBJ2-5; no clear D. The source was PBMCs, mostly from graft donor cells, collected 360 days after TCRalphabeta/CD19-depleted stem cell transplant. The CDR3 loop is CASSLATASQETQYF. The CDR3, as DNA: TGTGCCAGCAGTTTAGCGACGGCAAGCCAAGAGACCCAGTACTTC.